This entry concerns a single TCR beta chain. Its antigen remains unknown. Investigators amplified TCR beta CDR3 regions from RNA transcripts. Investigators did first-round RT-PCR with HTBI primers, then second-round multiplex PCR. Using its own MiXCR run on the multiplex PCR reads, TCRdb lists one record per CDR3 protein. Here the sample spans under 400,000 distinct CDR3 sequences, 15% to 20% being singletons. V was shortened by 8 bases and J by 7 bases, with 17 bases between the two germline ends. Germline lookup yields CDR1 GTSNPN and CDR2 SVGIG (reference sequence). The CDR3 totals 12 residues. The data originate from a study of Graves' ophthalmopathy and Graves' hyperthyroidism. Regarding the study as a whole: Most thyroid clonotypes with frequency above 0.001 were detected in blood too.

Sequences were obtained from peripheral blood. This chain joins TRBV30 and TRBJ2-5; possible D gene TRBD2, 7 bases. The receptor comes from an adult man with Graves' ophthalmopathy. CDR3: CAAYTRGGTQYF. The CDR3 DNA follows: TGTGCCGCATATACTAGGGGGGGGACCCAGTACTTC.